A selection of T cell receptor beta chains follows, all from one sample in a study of blood T cell repertoires in COVID-19. The repertoire was sequenced with immunoSEQ multiplex PCR; TCRdb's copy has only in-frame clones and lacks some. This sample yields about 190,000 clones, of which 75% to 90% are seen a single time; roughly 6.4% belongs to the top ten. Sequencing used peripheral blood. These receptors all stem from a man in his sixties with acute or convalescent COVID-19. Each CDR3 is given without its conserved first and last residue. Each record gives: J gene, V gene, CDR3 protein.

J gene: TRBJ1-5; V gene: TRBV12-3/TRBV12-4; CDR3 protein: ASSSGLQPQH
J gene: TRBJ2-3; V gene: TRBV5-1; CDR3 protein: ASSTSGTSTDTQY
J gene: TRBJ2-1; V gene: TRBV7-8; CDR3 protein: ASSLGWLAEGVF
J gene: TRBJ2-1; V gene: TRBV6-6; CDR3 protein: ASTPKGGRRNNEQF
J gene: TRBJ1-1; V gene: TRBV29-1; CDR3 protein: SVGTPGAAEAF
J gene: TRBJ1-1; V gene: TRBV5-1; CDR3 protein: ASSPTGGGTEAF
J gene: TRBJ1-6; V gene: TRBV30; CDR3 protein: AWRQGWNSPLH
J gene: TRBJ2-7; V gene: TRBV7-2; CDR3 protein: ASSFQTGQAYEQY
J gene: TRBJ2-7; V gene: TRBV11-2; CDR3 protein: ASSFHGPYEQY
J gene: TRBJ1-3; V gene: TRBV9; CDR3 protein: ASSVAWQGDGNTIY
J gene: TRBJ1-5; V gene: TRBV6-1; CDR3 protein: ASSEIVDSRDQPQH
J gene: TRBJ2-7; V gene: TRBV7-9; CDR3 protein: ASSSTRGRDEQY
J gene: TRBJ1-2; V gene: TRBV14; CDR3 protein: ASSQDLTGSGYT
J gene: TRBJ2-1; V gene: TRBV9; CDR3 protein: ASAGGTRGNEQF
J gene: TRBJ1-5; V gene: TRBV6-5; CDR3 protein: ASRGPGYQPQH
J gene: TRBJ2-7; V gene: TRBV12-3/TRBV12-4; CDR3 protein: ASTRGGGHEQY
J gene: TRBJ1-3; V gene: TRBV27; CDR3 protein: ASSFTGGEAGNTIY
J gene: TRBJ2-2; V gene: TRBV15; CDR3 protein: ATSRERVNTGELF
J gene: TRBJ1-6; V gene: TRBV3-1/TRBV3-2; CDR3 protein: ASSQAFRGRGNSPLH
J gene: TRBJ1-5; V gene: TRBV6-7; CDR3 protein: ASSLGGARNQPQH
J gene: TRBJ1-2; V gene: TRBV9; CDR3 protein: ASSSGAFRYGYT
J gene: TRBJ2-5; V gene: TRBV12-3/TRBV12-4; CDR3 protein: ASSARETQY
J gene: TRBJ2-7; V gene: TRBV27; CDR3 protein: ASSPRGAVKDEQY
J gene: TRBJ2-7; V gene: TRBV3-1/TRBV3-2; CDR3 protein: ASSPTSYYEQY